The rows below give T cell receptor beta chains drawn from one sample of a study of blood T cells in healthy people across ages. TCRdb used MiXCR to reprocess the 5' RACE reads, holding one entry per CDR3 protein. The sample has about 730,000 distinct CDR3 sequences, 40% to 45% seen once. The specimen sequenced was blood. The receptors come from a woman aged 55-69 years in good health. The CDR3 runs from the conserved cysteine through the conserved F or W. The order of the fields is CDR3 protein, CDR3 DNA, V gene, D gene, clone size, J gene. The D gene is left open where the match is weak. Size is omitted from some rows. Given values are once, few, many or a class for expanded clones.

CASRIGGRGETQYF,TGTGCCAGCAGAATTGGGGGGCGCGGAGAGACCCAGTACTTC,TRBV7-8,NA,NA,TRBJ2-5
CASSPEWRGVTEQYF,TGTGCCAGCAGCCCCGAGTGGAGGGGAGTAACGGAGCAGTACTTC,TRBV9,NA,NA,TRBJ2-7
CASSLALTGGLYEQYF,TGCGCCAGCAGCTTGGCTTTGACGGGGGGCCTCTACGAGCAGTACTTC,TRBV5-1,NA,NA,TRBJ2-7
CASGRVQEAQYF,TGTGCCAGCGGGAGAGTCCAAGAGGCCCAGTACTTC,TRBV2,NA,NA,TRBJ2-7
CASSVGAGTYNEQFF,TGTGCCAGCAGCGTAGGTGCGGGAACCTACAATGAGCAGTTCTTC,TRBV9,NA,NA,TRBJ2-1
CASSQDFPSGGLTDTQYF,TGCGCCAGCAGCCAAGATTTTCCTAGCGGGGGCCTCACAGATACGCAGTATTTT,TRBV4-1,TRBD2,NA,TRBJ2-3
CASSVGGLQGTYEQYF,TGTGCCAGCAGCGTAGGAGGCTTACAGGGAACCTACGAGCAGTACTTC,TRBV9,NA,few,TRBJ2-7
CASKREVQAGNQPQHF,TGTGCCAGCAAGCGGGAGGTCCAAGCTGGGAATCAGCCCCAGCATTTT,TRBV2,NA,few,TRBJ1-5
CASSVEVGSGTSYNEQFF,TGTGCCAGCAGCGTAGAAGTGGGTAGCGGGACCTCCTACAATGAGCAGTTCTTC,TRBV9,TRBD2,many,TRBJ2-1
CASTLRGGNEQFF,TGTGCCAGCACCCTGAGGGGTGGCAATGAGCAGTTCTTC,TRBV5-8,NA,NA,TRBJ2-1
CASSQDSTGRSEQYF,TGCGCCAGCAGCCAAGATAGTACAGGCCGAAGTGAGCAGTACTTC,TRBV4-1,NA,NA,TRBJ2-7
CASSLEGMVNNEQFF,TGTGCCAGCAGCTTAGAAGGTATGGTCAACAATGAGCAGTTCTTC,TRBV7-8,NA,NA,TRBJ2-1
CSARDRDRGHTEAFF,TGCAGTGCTAGAGATAGGGACAGGGGGCACACTGAAGCTTTCTTT,TRBV20-1,TRBD1,NA,TRBJ1-1
CASSDPGRRDSKETQYF,TGTGCCAGCAGTGACCCCGGACGGAGGGATTCGAAAGAGACCCAGTACTTC,TRBV25-1,NA,NA,TRBJ2-5
CASSLGRVIKGEQYF,TGTGCCAGCAGCTTAGGCAGGGTTATCAAAGGCGAGCAGTACTTC,TRBV7-9,NA,NA,TRBJ2-7
CASSVMGLGGRKDEQYF,TGTGCCAGCAGTGTTATGGGCCTCGGGGGGCGCAAGGACGAGCAGTACTTC,TRBV12-3/TRBV12-4,NA,NA,TRBJ2-7
CASSPAPLGNNEQFF,TGTGCCAGCTCCCCTGCCCCACTAGGTAACAATGAGCAGTTCTTC,TRBV18,NA,NA,TRBJ2-1